What follows are 27 T cell receptor beta chains derived from one specimen sequenced in a study of T cell responses to AZD1222 COVID-19 vaccine. Clones were sequenced by immunoSEQ multiplex PCR, and TCRdb holds only the in-frame ones, with some missing. The table records roughly 130,000 clones, just over 85% of them present only once. Sequenced material: peripheral blood, taken on day 0 of AZD1222 vaccination. These TCRs come from an adult in good health.

V is TRBV27 and J is TRBJ1-5; D is possibly TRBD1 (5 bases). CDR3 length: 15 amino acids. Trimming left V 0 bases short and J 1 base short, with 7 bases between. The germline V gene has CDR1 MNHEY and CDR2 SMNVEV (reference sequence). The CDR3 spells CASSLSRGSNQPQHF. The CDR3 nucleotides are TGTGCCAGCAGTTTATCTCGGGGGAGCAATCAGCCCCAGCATTTT.

The chain is built from TRBV14 and TRBJ2-7, with D unresolved. CDR1 SGHDN and CDR2 FVKESK come from the germline V gene. CDR3 length equals 12 residues. V dropped 1 base and J dropped 3 bases, with 4 bases sitting between them. DNA for the CDR3: TGTGCCAGCAGCCAAGGCGGCTACGAGCAGTACTTC. Protein sequence: CASSQGGYEQYF.

This clone was seen a single time. The CDR3 DNA is TGCGCCAGCAGCAAGGGGAACAGGGGTGGTGAAAAACTGTTTTTT. Its protein is CASSKGNRGGEKLFF. This rearrangement joins TRBV5-1 to TRBJ1-4, with 7 bases that match TRBD1. Germline CDR1 reads SGHRS; CDR2 reads YFSETQ. The CDR3 has 15 residues. J lost 7 bases, V lost 4 bases, and 10 bases had no gene match.

The rearrangement links TRBV6-5 to TRBJ1-1, with TRBD1 identical over 7 bases. The germline gives CDR1 MNHEY, CDR2 SVGAGI. V lost 6 bases and J lost 4; bases outside the gene matches: 8. The CDR3 covers 14 residues. The CDR3 region has the DNA TGTGCCAGCAGATTGGGCCAGGGGGGCACTGAAGCTTTCTTT. Its translation is CASRLGQGGTEAFF.

This clone was observed a single time. J is TRBJ2-2 and V is TRBV15; 10 bases line up with TRBD2. Trimming at V came to 3 bases and at J to 6 bases, leaving 7 bases not matched to a gene. Germline lookup yields CDR1 LNHNV and CDR2 YYDKDF (reference sequence). This CDR3 has 16 residues. This chain's CDR3 is CATSSRLAGVSGELFF. CDR3 in DNA: TGTGCCACCAGCAGTCGCCTAGCGGGAGTGTCCGGGGAGCTGTTTTTT.

This clone was counted between two and nine times. V and J are TRBV6-2 or TRBV6-3 and TRBJ1-6, with D unresolved. V lost 2 bases and J 7 bases, leaving 18 bases between the germline ends. This CDR3 contains 17 residues. Germline values: CDR1 MNHEY, CDR2 SVGEGT. CDR3 protein: CASSYSDLNIGNSPLHF. The CDR3, as DNA: TGTGCCAGCAGTTACAGCGACCTGAACATTGGAAATTCACCCCTCCACTTT.

The chain is built from TRBV6-5 and TRBJ1-5; possible D gene TRBD1, 6 bases. This CDR3 region has 14 residues. Per germline, CDR1 MNHEY and CDR2 SVGAGI. V was cut by 6 bases and J by 3 bases, with 12 bases left in between. The CDR3 here is CASSAGQLNQPQHF. As DNA, the CDR3 is TGTGCCAGCAGCGCCGGACAGCTCAATCAGCCCCAGCATTTT.

The gene calls are TRBV28 and TRBJ1-4, with D perhaps matching TRBD1 (5 bases). This CDR3 contains 14 residues. CDR1 and CDR2 (germline): MDHEN, SYDVKM. V was shortened by 5 bases and J by 3 bases, with 10 bases between the two germline ends. CDR3 in amino acids: CASSPAGSNEKLFF. CDR3 DNA sequence: TGTGCCAGCAGTCCCGCAGGGTCTAATGAAAAACTGTTTTTT.

This clone has just a few counts. The rearrangement joins TRBV7-7 to TRBJ2-7; D uncertain. Germline V gives CDR1 SSHAT, CDR2 FNYEAQ (reference sequence). V lost 1 base, J lost 3 bases, and 16 bases lay in between. The CDR3 runs to 16 residues. The CDR3 DNA sequence: TGTGCCAGCAGCTTAGGTCTACCCCAGGACGGCTACGAGCAGTACTTC. Translating it yields CASSLGLPQDGYEQYF.

A single count supports this clone. The chain joins TRBV6-5 to TRBJ1-1; tentatively, D is TRBD1 (5 bases). The germline CDR1 and CDR2 sequences are MNHEY and SVGAGI. V lost 2 bases to trimming and J lost 6 bases, with 19 bases between them. CDR3 size: 16 residues. CDR3 bases: TGTGCCAGCAGTTACAATCCAGGGCCTGGGGGAGCTGAAGCTTTCTTT. Residues: CASSYNPGPGGAEAFF.

J is TRBJ2-5 and V is TRBV5-1; D may correspond to TRBD1 or TRBD2 (5 bases each). Deletions cut 6 bases from V and 4 bases from J, with 7 bases between. The germline CDR1 and CDR2 sequences are SGHRS and YFSETQ. This CDR3 region has 11 residues. This CDR3 reads CASIGGETQYF. Here the CDR3 DNA reads TGCGCCAGCATTGGGGGAGAGACCCAGTACTTC.

This chain links TRBV27 with TRBJ1-1, with D tentatively TRBD1 (5 bases). From germline, CDR1 is MNHEY and CDR2 SMNVEV (reference sequence). Trimming cost V 7 bases and J 1 base, with 25 bases left between them. The CDR3 is 18 amino acids. DNA of the CDR3: TGTGCCAGCACCCACGTCTGGGCAGGGCGGGGTGCGAACACTGAAGCTTTCTTT. Protein sequence: CASTHVWAGRGANTEAFF.

J is TRBJ2-3 and V is TRBV24-1; 7 bases fit TRBD1. Germline CDR1 and CDR2: KGHDR and SFDVKD. The CDR3 is 15 residues long. Germline trimming cut 4 bases from V and 1 base from J; bases unmatched to any gene: 4. Here the CDR3 reads CATSDHGQGTDTQYF. The CDR3 DNA sequence: TGTGCCACCAGTGACCACGGACAGGGCACAGATACGCAGTATTTT.

The chain has TRBV13 and TRBJ2-3; the match to TRBD2 covers 8 bases. This CDR3 spans 18 amino acids. The V gene end was trimmed by 3 bases and the J gene end by 4 bases; junction bases not matched to a gene: 15. Germline CDR1 and CDR2: PRHDT and FYEKMQ (reference sequence). This CDR3 reads CASSFGGVLAGTADTQYF. The CDR3 DNA sequence: TGTGCCAGCAGCTTTGGGGGGGTCCTAGCGGGTACCGCAGATACGCAGTATTTT.

V gene TRBV7-8 combines with J gene TRBJ1-5, with D tentatively TRBD1 (5 bases). V was clipped by 3 bases and J by 5 bases, with 11 bases between them. The CDR3 totals 14 residues. Germline V CDR1 and CDR2: SGHVS, FQNEAQ. DNA for the CDR3: TGTGCCAGCAGCTTGGACAACCCCTATCAGCCCCAGCATTTT. This sequence encodes CASSLDNPYQPQHF. The variable domain in full, completed from reference TRBV7-8 and TRBJ1-5, reads GAGVSQSPRYKVAKRGQDVALRCDPISGHVSLFWYQQALGQGPEFLTYFQNEAQLDKSGLPSDRFFAERPEGSVSTLKIQRTQQEDSAVYLCASSLDNPYQPQHFGDGTRLSIL.

This clone was detected once. The genes are TRBV30 and TRBJ1-5, with D tentatively TRBD1 (6 bases). CDR3 length: 13 amino acids. V dropped 4 bases and J dropped 7 bases, with 14 bases sitting between them. Per the germline V gene, CDR1 is GTSNPN and CDR2 is SVGIG (reference sequence). The CDR3 DNA sequence: TGTGCCTGGAACCGGGACATCATCCAGCCCCAGCATTTT. It is translated as CAWNRDIIQPQHF.

The chain employs TRBV10-3 and TRBJ2-4; tentative D call: TRBD1 (6 bases). Trimming took 0 bases from V and 0 from J, leaving 21 bases between them. Per germline, CDR1 ENHRY and CDR2 SYGVKD. The CDR3 totals 20 residues. The CDR3 DNA sequence: TGTGCCATCAGTGAGTCAGGGGGATTTTGGCAGTCGTTAGCCAAAAACATTCAGTACTTC. It is translated as CAISESGGFWQSLAKNIQYF.

The chain links TRBV11-2 to TRBJ2-1, with 11 bases lining up with TRBD2. Per the germline V gene, CDR1 is SGHAT and CDR2 is FQNNGV. The CDR3 is 15 residues long. J lost 6 bases, V lost 4 bases, and 5 bases had no gene match. CDR3 nucleotides: TGTGCCAGCAGCTCGAAGGGACTAGCGGTCAATGAGCAGTTCTTC. Encoded protein: CASSSKGLAVNEQFF. The complete variable domain, with remaining parts taken from reference TRBV11-2 and TRBJ2-1, reads EAGVAQSPRYKIIEKRQSVAFWCNPISGHATLYWYQQILGQGPKLLIQFQNNGVVDDSQLPKDRFSAERLKGVDSTLKIQPAKLEDSAVYLCASSSKGLAVNEQFFGPGTRLTVL.

J is TRBJ1-2 and V is TRBV7-2, with D possibly matching TRBD1 (5 bases). The V end was cut by 1 base, the J end by 5 bases, with 17 bases between. CDR1 and CDR2 (germline): SGHTA, FQGNSA. This CDR3 is 16 amino acids long. For the CDR3, the DNA is TGTGCCAGCAGCTTAGACTCTGGGGGTGTGGGGTATGGCTACACCTTC. Translated, it gives CASSLDSGGVGYGYTF.

The chain couples TRBV10-1 to TRBJ2-7; no firm D call. Per the germline V gene, CDR1 is WNHNN and CDR2 is SYGVQD (reference sequence). With 3 bases removed from V and 7 bases from J, the gap between germline ends came to 10 bases. This CDR3 region has 12 residues. CDR3 amino acids: CASSDLGSEQYF. The CDR3, as DNA: TGCGCCAGCAGTGATTTAGGATCAGAGCAGTACTTC.

The chain combines TRBV4-3 with TRBJ2-2; no clear D. Trimming took off 0 bases at V and 4 bases at J, with 9 bases between the two ends. Germline CDR1 reads LGHNA; CDR2 reads YSLEER. There are 15 residues in the CDR3. CDR3 bases: TGCGCCAGCAGCCAAGATGGTGGGCCCACCGGGGAGCTGTTTTTT. It yields the protein CASSQDGGPTGELFF.

This clone came up a few times. This chain uses TRBV4-2 with TRBJ2-1, with TRBD2 matching 11 bases. V shed 0 bases, J shed 6 bases, and the junction held 4 bases outside the gene matches. The CDR3 has 16 amino acids. Germline V lookup: CDR1 LGHNA, CDR2 YNFKEQ. DNA for the CDR3: TGTGCCAGCAGCCAAGATAGTACTAGCGGGAGCAATGAGCAGTTCTTC. It encodes CASSQDSTSGSNEQFF.

The rearrangement joins TRBV7-3 to TRBJ2-1; the D gene is possibly TRBD2 (6 bases). Trimming removed 4 bases at V and 2 bases at J, with 15 bases between. From germline, CDR1 is SGHTA and CDR2 FQGTGA. The CDR3 is made up of 16 amino acids. The CDR3 region is CASSSRVGGTYNEQFF. CDR3 DNA sequence: TGTGCCAGCAGCTCACGTGTGGGGGGTACCTACAATGAGCAGTTCTTC.

The chain links TRBV30 to TRBJ1-2, with TRBD1 matching over 8 bases. The CDR3 runs 12 residues. Per germline, CDR1 GTSNPN and CDR2 SVGIG (reference sequence). The trim removed 3 bases at V and 7 bases at J, leaving 4 bases unmatched. The CDR3 DNA sequence: TGTGCCTGGAGGGGACAGGCCGTTGGCTACACCTTC. It is translated as CAWRGQAVGYTF.

The chain combines TRBV5-5 with TRBJ1-1; D not resolved. The CDR3 sequence is 17 residues long. With 0 bases removed from V and 3 bases from J, the gap between germline ends came to 18 bases. The germline gives CDR1 SGHKS, CDR2 YYEKEE (reference sequence). The CDR3 bases are TGTGCCAGCAGCTTGGAAATGTCAGGACTCAAGGACACTGAAGCTTTCTTT. As protein: CASSLEMSGLKDTEAFF.

The rearrangement uses TRBV7-9 and TRBJ2-2; D may be TRBD1 (5 bases). This CDR3 is built from 14 residues. The V end lost 1 base, the J end lost 6 bases, and 9 bases lay between the germline ends. CDR1 and CDR2 (germline): SEHNR, FQNEAQ (reference sequence). Here the CDR3 reads CASSLGQTPGELFF. The CDR3 coding sequence is TGTGCCAGCAGCTTAGGACAGACCCCCGGGGAGCTGTTTTTT.

This rearrangement joins TRBV11-1 to TRBJ2-1, with no clear D. CDR1 and CDR2 (germline): SGHAT, FQDESV (reference sequence). The V gene lost 2 bases and the J gene lost 0 bases, with 8 bases spanning the gap. The CDR3 extends over 15 amino acids. The CDR3 reads CASSLFSGSYNEQFF. DNA of the CDR3: TGTGCCAGCAGCTTATTTTCGGGCTCCTACAATGAGCAGTTCTTC.